This entry lists 25 T cell receptor beta chains sequenced from one sample in a study of blood T cell repertoires in COVID-19. TCRdb's copy holds only in-frame clones and misses some; the assay was immunoSEQ multiplex PCR. The sample carries 150,000 to 200,000 clones, about nine tenths recorded once. The sequencing sample was made of peripheral blood. These receptors all come from a man over 45 with acute or convalescent COVID-19.

CDR3 protein: CASSSKQGKKLFF. CDR3 sequence (DNA): TGTGCCAGCAGTTCCAAACAGGGGAAGAAACTGTTTTTT. The chain couples TRBV27 to TRBJ1-4, with 7 bases identical to TRBD1. This CDR3 has 13 residues. CDR1 MNHEY and CDR2 SMNVEV come from the germline V gene (reference sequence). V shed 4 bases, J shed 11 bases, and the junction held 7 bases outside the gene matches.

The rearrangement links TRBV27 to TRBJ2-7; D is possibly TRBD2 (6 bases). The CDR3 length is 14 residues. Trimming pared 5 bases from V and 6 bases from J, leaving 17 bases between. In germline, CDR1 is MNHEY, CDR2 SMNVEV (reference sequence). The CDR3 DNA follows: TGTGCCAGCAGTCCCGGGACTCCTCTGATCGAGCAGTACTTC. It specifies CASSPGTPLIEQYF.

Note on this clone: Additional DNA sequences in this sample encode the identical CDR3. The chain couples TRBV5-1 to TRBJ2-5; 9 bases map to TRBD2. CDR1 and CDR2 from the germline V gene are SGHRS and YFSETQ. CDR3 size: 15 residues. Losses at the gene ends were 3 bases for V and 0 bases for J; bases not matched to a gene: 3. CDR3 DNA sequence: TGCGCCAGCAGCTCGTTAGCGGGAGACCAAGAGACCCAGTACTTC. Translating gives CASSSLAGDQETQYF.

The chain is built from TRBV5-6 and TRBJ1-2, with D perhaps TRBD1 (5 bases). The germline V gene has CDR1 SGHDT and CDR2 YYEEEE. This CDR3 has 12 amino acids. V lost 2 bases and J lost 10, with 12 bases in between. CDR3 DNA sequence: TGTGCCAGCAGCTTTTCAGGGTTGGCCTACACCTTC. This encodes CASSFSGLAYTF.

V gene TRBV6-4 combines with J gene TRBJ1-1, with TRBD1 as a possible D gene (5 bases). V dropped 2 bases and J dropped 4 bases, with 14 bases sitting between them. Germline CDR1 and CDR2: MRHNA and SNTAGT. The CDR3 totals 15 residues. CDR3: CASSDAGQGRTEAFF. The CDR3 nucleotides read TGTGCCAGCAGTGACGCGGGGCAGGGACGCACTGAAGCTTTCTTT.

V gene TRBV7-9 combines with J gene TRBJ1-2; D is perhaps TRBD1 (5 bases). Trimming shortened V by 3 bases and J by 4 bases, and 18 bases separated the two germline ends. The germline V gene encodes CDR1 SEHNR and CDR2 FQNEAQ (reference sequence). There are 16 residues in the CDR3. CDR3 amino acids: CASSLGLPRTVYGYTF. CDR3 in DNA: TGTGCCAGCAGCTTGGGGCTACCTCGTACTGTCTATGGCTACACCTTC.

The chain links TRBV7-2 to TRBJ2-3; D not resolved. The germline V gene has CDR1 SGHTA and CDR2 FQGNSA. The ends were cut back, 1 base at V and 4 bases at J, with 3 bases in the middle. The CDR3 has 12 amino acids. As DNA, the CDR3 is TGTGCCAGCAGCTTAGTCGCAGATACGCAGTATTTT. Translated: CASSLVADTQYF.

The chain couples TRBV20-1 to TRBJ2-3, with D maybe TRBD1 (5 bases). V was pared by 3 bases and J by 3 bases, with 10 bases between. The CDR3 has 13 residues. Germline V gene data show CDR1 as DFQATT and CDR2 as SNEGSKA (reference sequence). The CDR3 reads CSASTGRTDTQYF. The CDR3, as DNA: TGCAGTGCTAGTACAGGTCGGACAGATACGCAGTATTTT.

This chain joins TRBV5-6 and TRBJ2-3; maybe TRBD2 (7 bases). V lost 4 bases to trimming and J lost 3 bases, with 21 bases between them. From germline, CDR1 is SGHDT and CDR2 YYEEEE. The CDR3 sequence is 17 residues long. The CDR3 region has the DNA TGTGCCAGCAGCCTCAGAAGGGCGGGGGCGAGGACAGATACGCAGTATTTT. It yields the protein CASSLRRAGARTDTQYF.

The table lists this clone with a count of one. The chain recombines TRBV28 with TRBJ1-1; maybe TRBD1 (6 bases). The V gene lost 6 bases and the J gene lost 5 bases, with 13 bases spanning the gap. From germline, CDR1 is MDHEN and CDR2 SYDVKM. The CDR3 length is 13 residues. DNA of the CDR3: TGTGCCAGCAGGAGACAGGTCTGGACTGAAGCTTTCTTT. It yields the protein CASRRQVWTEAFF.

V usage is TRBV29-1 and J usage is TRBJ1-4; 9 bases agree with TRBD1. Germline V CDR1 and CDR2: SQVTM, ANQGSEA. The CDR3 consists of 12 residues. Trimming cost V 4 bases and J 6 bases; bases outside gene matches: 0. CDR3 nucleotides: TGCAGCGTTGGACAGGGGGATGAAAAACTGTTTTTT. Translated, it gives CSVGQGDEKLFF.

The V and J genes are TRBV30 and TRBJ1-1; 7 bases line up with TRBD1. The CDR3 consists of 14 residues. Germline assignment: CDR1 GTSNPN and CDR2 SVGIG (reference sequence). After removal of 1 base from V and 6 bases from J, the junction contained 8 bases not matched to a gene. CDR3 region: CAWSEGLGQPEAFF. The CDR3 coding sequence is TGTGCCTGGAGTGAGGGACTGGGACAGCCTGAAGCTTTCTTT.

J is TRBJ2-3 and V is TRBV28; weak D call: TRBD1 (5 bases). Germline V lookup: CDR1 MDHEN, CDR2 SYDVKM. This CDR3 is 13 amino acids long. Trimming cost V 10 bases and J 2 bases, with 13 bases left between them. CDR3: CATLGANTDTQYF. CDR3 in DNA: TGTGCCACCCTTGGGGCAAACACAGATACGCAGTATTTT.

Written as DNA, the CDR3 is TGTGCCAGCAGCTTAGTTGCGGCTGAGCAGTTCTTC. Translation gives CASSLVAAEQFF. This chain links TRBV11-2 with TRBJ2-1; D gene ambiguous. This CDR3 comprises 12 residues. Germline CDR1 is SGHAT and CDR2 is FQNNGV. V was shortened by 1 base and J by 9 bases, with 7 bases between the two germline ends.

This chain connects TRBV21-1 to TRBJ1-4; the table's D call, TRBD1, has no DNA check behind it. TRBV21-1 is flagged as a pseudogene. The CDR3 has 18 residues. The CDR3 coding sequence is TGTGCCAGCAGCAACGATCGGGACAGGGTTGACACTAATGAAAAACTGTTTTTT. Translation gives CASSNDRDRVDTNEKLFF.

The V and J genes are TRBV7-3 and TRBJ2-7; 8 nucleotides align to TRBD1. V shed 2 bases and J 0 bases; nucleotides not matched to a gene: 0. The CDR3 sequence is 14 residues long. Germline CDR1 reads SGHTA; CDR2 reads FQGTGA. Here the CDR3 reads CASSLGTGSYEQYF. CDR3 bases: TGTGCCAGCAGCTTAGGGACAGGCTCCTACGAGCAGTACTTC. The variable domain in full, completed from reference TRBV7-3 and TRBJ2-7, reads GAGVSQTPSNKVTEKGKYVELRCDPISGHTALYWYRQSLGQGPEFLIYFQGTGAADDSGLPNDRFFAVRPEGSVSTLKIQRTERGDSAVYLCASSLGTGSYEQYFGPGTRLTVT.

V is TRBV19 and J is TRBJ1-5; a weak D match, TRBD1 (6 bases). The CDR3 has 15 amino acids. CDR1 LNHDA and CDR2 SQIVND come from the germline V gene (reference sequence). The germline V and J ends were trimmed by 2 bases and 0 bases, with 8 bases remaining between them. The CDR3: CASSITRGSNQPQHF. The DNA for the CDR3 is TGTGCCAGTAGTATAACCAGGGGTAGCAATCAGCCCCAGCATTTT.

This rearrangement joins TRBV5-8 to TRBJ2-5; 12 bases match TRBD1. The CDR3 runs to 17 residues. In germline, CDR1 is SGHTS, CDR2 YDEGEE. V shed 3 bases and J 6 bases; nucleotides not matched to a gene: 12. The CDR3 region has the DNA TGTGCCAGCAGCTCTGGAACCGGGACAGGGGGCTCGAAGACCCAGTACTTC. It encodes CASSSGTGTGGSKTQYF.

This clone has only one observation. This chain uses TRBV9 with TRBJ1-2; 9 positions match TRBD1. V shed 6 bases and J 4 bases; nucleotides not matched to a gene: 10. CDR1 and CDR2 from the germline V gene are SGDLS and YYNGEE. The CDR3 is 15 amino acids. CDR3 DNA: TGTGCCAGCAACTTGGGACAGGGAGGGCTCTATGGCTACACCTTC. Translation gives CASNLGQGGLYGYTF. Full variable domain (remainder filled in from reference TRBV9 and TRBJ1-2): DSGVTQTPKHLITATGQRVTLRCSPRSGDLSVYWYQQSLDQGLQFLIQYYNGEERAKGNILERFSAQQFPDLHSELNLSSLELGDSALYFCASNLGQGGLYGYTFGSGTRLTVV.

The rearrangement links TRBV9 to TRBJ2-7; TRBD2 agrees at 10 bases. The CDR3 covers 14 residues. Germline V gives CDR1 SGDLS, CDR2 YYNGEE. V lost 2 bases and J lost 4; bases outside the gene matches: 3. The CDR3 region has the DNA TGTGCCAGCAGCGTTGGTAGCGGGAGGTACGAGCAGTACTTC. Translation: CASSVGSGRYEQYF.

This clone was counted only a few times. V and J are TRBV10-3 and TRBJ1-2; 7 positions agree with TRBD1. CDR1 and CDR2 from the germline V gene are ENHRY and SYGVKD. The CDR3 has 12 amino acids. J gave up 3 bases and V 8 bases, and 3 bases lay outside the gene matches. The CDR3 sequence is CAIGQGDYGYTF. CDR3 DNA sequence: TGTGCCATCGGTCAGGGGGACTATGGCTACACCTTC.

The V gene is TRBV2, the J gene TRBJ2-7; D gene uncertain. CDR1 and CDR2 from the germline V gene are SNHLY and FYNNEI. CDR3 length equals 17 residues. The V end was cut by 2 bases, the J end by 4 bases, with 21 bases between. CDR3 sequence: CASSEFLETIPFYEQYV. CDR3 bases: TGTGCCAGCAGTGAATTTCTAGAAACCATCCCTTTTTACGAGCAGTACGTC.

The chain uses TRBV9 and TRBJ2-7; 7 positions match TRBD2. The V gene end was trimmed by 3 bases and the J gene end by 4 bases; junction bases not matched to a gene: 10. Germline CDR1 SGDLS, CDR2 YYNGEE. The CDR3 spans 15 residues. The chain's CDR3 is CASSASPGLPYEQYF. Written as DNA, the CDR3 is TGTGCCAGCAGCGCTTCTCCGGGACTACCATACGAGCAGTACTTC.

The chain links TRBV3-1 (or the pseudogene TRBV3-2) to TRBJ1-6, with D perhaps matching TRBD1 (6 bases). The CDR3 has 15 residues. The germline gives CDR1 LGHDT, CDR2 YNNKEL (reference sequence). V was trimmed by 0 bases and J by 4 bases, leaving 7 bases between them. Here the CDR3 reads CASSQDGQYNSPLHF. The CDR3 nucleotides read TGTGCCAGCAGCCAAGATGGACAGTATAATTCACCCCTCCACTTT.

The V and J genes are TRBV2 and TRBJ2-1, with 10 bases matching TRBD2. Germline V CDR1 and CDR2: SNHLY, FYNNEI. The CDR3 runs 15 residues. Losses at the gene ends were 7 bases for V and 7 bases for J; bases not matched to a gene: 10. The CDR3 sequence is CASTIAGGLFNEQFF. The CDR3, as DNA: TGTGCCAGCACTATAGCGGGGGGTCTCTTTAATGAGCAGTTCTTC.